Below are 27 T cell receptor beta chains sequenced from a single sample in a study of blood T cell repertoires in COVID-19. Measured with immunoSEQ multiplex PCR; TCRdb has only the in-frame clones, and not every one. Counted here are 450,000 to 500,000 clones, about 90% occurring once; the ten biggest clones make up 0.7%. Sequencing input: PBMCs or T cells enriched from blood (not recorded which). Receptor source: a woman aged 18-35 years who had recovered from COVID-19.

The V call is TRBV3-1 (or the pseudogene TRBV3-2), the J call TRBJ2-5; tentative D call: TRBD1 (6 bases). Trimming left V 5 bases short and J 2 bases short, with 12 bases between. From germline, CDR1 is LGHDT and CDR2 YNNKEL (reference sequence). This CDR3 region has 14 residues. CDR3: CASSDPTGQETQYF. The CDR3 DNA is TGTGCCAGCAGCGACCCGACAGGACAAGAGACCCAGTACTTC.

This clone came up once. V is TRBV7-9 and J is TRBJ1-6; 8 nucleotides align to TRBD1. V was pared by 2 bases and J by 7 bases, with 4 bases of the junction left unmatched. The CDR3 has 15 amino acids. Germline V lookup: CDR1 SEHNR, CDR2 FQNEAQ (reference sequence). CDR3 nucleotides: TGTGCCAGCAGCTTAATCTCAGGGGGCAATTCACCCCTCCACTTT. Translation gives CASSLISGGNSPLHF.

This chain links TRBV30 with TRBJ1-1; D is ambiguous. Germline V lookup: CDR1 GTSNPN, CDR2 SVGIG (reference sequence). The length of the CDR3 is 12 residues. The V gene lost 2 bases and the J gene lost 11 bases, with 15 bases spanning the gap. CDR3 protein: CAWSTRTGRAFF. CDR3 DNA sequence: TGTGCCTGGAGTACCCGGACTGGGCGGGCTTTCTTT.

The chain employs TRBV6-5 and TRBJ2-5; weak D call: TRBD1 (6 bases). The V and J ends lost 3 bases and 5 bases respectively, with 16 bases between them. Germline V gene lookup returns CDR1 MNHEY and CDR2 SVGAGI. The CDR3 totals 15 residues. The CDR3 nucleotides read TGTGCCAGCAGTTATACAGGGCACCATGGGGAGACCCAGTACTTC. It is translated as CASSYTGHHGETQYF.

The rearrangement uses TRBV6-5 and TRBJ2-7, with D perhaps matching TRBD2 (5 bases). The CDR3 runs 14 residues. The germline CDR1 and CDR2 sequences are MNHEY and SVGAGI. V was cut by 0 bases and J by 0 bases, with 6 bases left in between. The CDR3 protein is CASSYSAGSYEQYF. The CDR3 bases are TGTGCCAGCAGTTACTCGGCGGGCTCCTACGAGCAGTACTTC.

The CDR3 sequence: CSVVRNTEAFF. Here the CDR3 DNA reads TGCAGCGTTGTTAGGAACACTGAAGCTTTCTTT. This rearrangement joins TRBV29-1 to TRBJ1-1; D is undetermined. V was pared by 4 bases and J by 1 base, with 4 bases between. The germline gives CDR1 SQVTM, CDR2 ANQGSEA. The CDR3 spans 11 residues.

The CDR3 here is CASSLYPRGTEAFF. In nucleotides, the CDR3 is TGTGCCAGCAGCTTATACCCCAGAGGGACTGAAGCTTTCTTT. This sequence joins TRBV7-2 and TRBJ1-1; no definite D call. Germline loops: CDR1 SGHTA, CDR2 FQGNSA. This CDR3 is built from 14 residues. V was clipped by 2 bases and J by 5 bases, with 12 bases between them.

Only a few counts were recorded for this clone. V is TRBV28 and J is TRBJ2-1, with D maybe TRBD2 (7 bases). V was clipped by 2 bases and J by 5 bases, with 13 bases between them. The CDR3 sequence is 15 residues long. The germline V gene encodes CDR1 MDHEN and CDR2 SYDVKM. The CDR3, as DNA: TGTGCCAGCAGTTTAGGAGGGGGGGTACACAATGAGCAGTTCTTC. This encodes CASSLGGGVHNEQFF.

The chain couples TRBV4-1 to TRBJ2-1, with a tentative D call TRBD1 (5 bases). Germline V lookup: CDR1 MGHRA, CDR2 YSYEKL. The germline V and J ends were trimmed by 2 bases and 6 bases, with 20 bases remaining between them. The CDR3 covers 17 residues. In DNA, the CDR3 is TGCGCCAGCAGCCAAAACCCGTCCCCTCGCACAGGCAATGAGCAGTTCTTC. This translates into CASSQNPSPRTGNEQFF.

This chain links TRBV15 with TRBJ2-5; weak D call: TRBD1 (7 bases). CDR1 is LNHNV and CDR2 is YYDKDF in the germline V gene (reference sequence). Trimming took off 5 bases at V and 2 bases at J, with 24 bases between the two ends. The CDR3 totals 18 residues. CDR3 nucleotides: TGTGCCACCAGCCTAGAGGTTCGAGCAGGGGGGTTACAAGAGACCCAGTACTTC. It yields the protein CATSLEVRAGGLQETQYF.

The chain links TRBV19 to TRBJ1-1; maybe TRBD1 (6 bases). From germline, CDR1 is LNHDA and CDR2 SQIVND (reference sequence). This CDR3 is built from 16 residues. V shed 5 bases and J shed 6 bases, with 22 bases lying between them. CDR3 coding DNA: TGTGCCAGTAGTGATACAGGGCGATCCATTTACTCTGAAGCTTTCTTT. Its protein is CASSDTGRSIYSEAFF.

This clone showed up just a few times. The J gene is TRBJ1-4, the V gene TRBV6-5; no definite D call. Per the germline V gene, CDR1 is MNHEY and CDR2 is SVGAGI. The CDR3 length is 13 residues. V dropped 6 bases and J dropped 12 bases, with 17 bases sitting between them. In DNA, the CDR3 is TGTGCCAGCAGGGTCACCTCCACAAGCGAACTGTTTTTT. Protein sequence: CASRVTSTSELFF.

This clone has only one observation. Here the CDR3 reads CASSESQGWQPQHF. Written as DNA, the CDR3 is TGTGCCAGCAGTGAATCACAGGGTTGGCAGCCCCAGCATTTT. The chain has TRBV2 and TRBJ1-5; perhaps TRBD1 as D (6 bases). The CDR3 consists of 14 residues. V lost 2 bases, J lost 7 bases, and 12 bases lay in between. CDR1 is SNHLY, CDR2 FYNNEI, per germline.

The chain carries TRBV29-1 and TRBJ2-3; TRBD2 matches at 9 bases. V lost 6 bases and J lost 1; bases outside the gene matches: 2. The germline CDR1 and CDR2 sequences are SQVTM and ANQGSEA. The CDR3 spans 13 residues. CDR3 in DNA: TGCAGCGTCCGACTAGCGGGCACAGATACGCAGTATTTT. Translating gives CSVRLAGTDTQYF.

The chain combines TRBV24-1 with TRBJ1-4; 9 bases map to TRBD1. V was pared by 3 bases and J by 7 bases, with 8 bases of the junction left unmatched. CDR1 is KGHDR and CDR2 is SFDVKD in the germline V gene. The CDR3 is 16 amino acids. The CDR3 spells CATSDGVTGGGEKLFF. The CDR3 DNA reads TGTGCCACCAGTGATGGAGTTACAGGGGGCGGTGAAAAACTGTTTTTT.

This clone was recorded once. The chain couples TRBV27 to TRBJ1-4; D is perhaps TRBD1 (5 bases). Germline V CDR1 and CDR2: MNHEY, SMNVEV (reference sequence). The CDR3 runs to 14 residues. Trimming left V 3 bases short and J 4 bases short, with 9 bases between. The CDR3 here is CASSLFQGNEKLFF. In nucleotides, the CDR3 is TGTGCCAGCAGTTTGTTCCAGGGTAATGAAAAACTGTTTTTT. Combining the CDR3 with reference TRBV27 and TRBJ1-4 gives the whole variable domain EAQVTQNPRYLITVTGKKLTVTCSQNMNHEYMSWYRQDPGLGLRQIYYSMNVEVTDKGDVPEGYKVSRKEKRNFPLILESPSPNQTSLYFCASSLFQGNEKLFFGSGTQLSVL.

The V call is TRBV6-1, the J call TRBJ1-2; the match to TRBD1 covers 9 bases. J lost 4 bases, V lost 1 base, and 7 bases had no gene match. The CDR3 length is 16 residues. Germline lookup yields CDR1 MNHNS and CDR2 SASEGT. Here the CDR3 reads CASSEGTGGAGYGYTF. The CDR3 nucleotides read TGTGCCAGCAGTGAAGGAACAGGGGGCGCCGGCTATGGCTACACCTTC.

This chain uses TRBV7-9 with TRBJ1-1, with D possibly TRBD1 on 6 matching bases. V was cut by 4 bases and J by 5 bases, with 26 bases left in between. The CDR3 totals 18 residues. Per the germline V gene, CDR1 is SEHNR and CDR2 is FQNEAQ (reference sequence). The CDR3 DNA is TGTGCCAGCAGCTCGAGAGAAATACCTACAGGGACGAGGACTGAAGCTTTCTTT. Protein sequence: CASSSREIPTGTRTEAFF.

Only a few counts were recorded for this clone. This sequence joins TRBV3-1 (or the pseudogene TRBV3-2) and TRBJ1-1; 7 bases line up with TRBD1. Germline trimming cut 4 bases from V and 4 bases from J; bases unmatched to any gene: 6. The germline V gene encodes CDR1 LGHDT and CDR2 YNNKEL (reference sequence). This CDR3 contains 14 residues. CDR3 residues: CASSPPGGSTEAFF. CDR3 DNA sequence: TGTGCCAGCAGCCCCCCAGGGGGTTCCACTGAAGCTTTCTTT.

This sequence joins TRBV9 and TRBJ1-3; no firm D call. There are 15 residues in the CDR3. The V gene lost 0 bases and the J gene lost 4 bases, with 11 bases spanning the gap. Germline V gene data show CDR1 as SGDLS and CDR2 as YYNGEE. DNA of the CDR3: TGTGCCAGCAGCGTAGAGGAGAGCTGGGGAAACACCATATATTTT. Translating gives CASSVEESWGNTIYF.

This clone appeared a few times. The chain links TRBV30 to TRBJ2-3; D is unclear. The CDR3 has 12 amino acids. V lost 2 bases to trimming and J lost 8 bases, with 11 bases between them. Germline V gene data show CDR1 as GTSNPN and CDR2 as SVGIG (reference sequence). CDR3 nucleotides: TGTGCCTGGAGTATAGCCTCGGGTACGCAGTATTTT. It encodes CAWSIASGTQYF.

The chain links TRBV10-2 to TRBJ1-1; D is unresolved. CDR1 WSHSY and CDR2 SAAADI come from the germline V gene. The CDR3 has 12 residues. The V and J ends lost 2 bases and 10 bases respectively, with 11 bases between them. This chain's CDR3 is CASSESNYRAFF. The CDR3 nucleotides are TGCGCCAGCAGTGAGAGTAACTATCGAGCTTTCTTT.

The chain links TRBV30 to TRBJ1-4; the match to TRBD1 covers 7 bases. J was trimmed by 8 bases and V by 8 bases; bases with no gene match: 11. The V gene's germline CDR1 is GTSNPN and CDR2 SVGIG (reference sequence). The length of the CDR3 is 13 residues. CDR3 nucleotide sequence: TGTGCCAATAACGACAGGGCGGGGGAAAAACTGTTTTTT. It is translated as CANNDRAGEKLFF.

The V call is TRBV5-1, the J call TRBJ2-7, with TRBD1 matching 9 bases. With V trimmed by 5 bases and J by 3 bases, 6 bases remained unmatched. CDR3 length: 14 amino acids. Germline V lookup: CDR1 SGHRS, CDR2 YFSETQ. DNA for the CDR3: TGCGCCAGCAGAACCGGGACAGGGAGCTACGAGCAGTACTTC. This gives the protein CASRTGTGSYEQYF.

The CDR3: CASGPGTGEHEQYF. DNA of the CDR3: TGCGCCAGCGGCCCCGGGACAGGGGAGCACGAGCAGTACTTC. V is TRBV5-1 and J is TRBJ2-7; TRBD1 matches 10 bases. V shed 7 bases and J 5 bases; nucleotides not matched to a gene: 9. The CDR3 length is 14 residues. Germline assignment: CDR1 SGHRS and CDR2 YFSETQ.

The chain uses TRBV7-6 and TRBJ2-7; unclear D gene. Germline CDR1 is SGHVS and CDR2 is FNYEAQ. This CDR3 has 12 amino acids. Deletions cut 3 bases from V and 2 bases from J, with 5 bases between. This chain's CDR3 is CASSFDTYEQYF. The CDR3 bases are TGTGCCAGCAGCTTCGACACCTACGAGCAGTACTTC.

The chain has TRBV5-4 and TRBJ1-4; 11 bases align to TRBD1. V was clipped by 4 bases and J by 4 bases; unmatched bases: 9. Germline loops: CDR1 SGHNT, CDR2 YYREEE (reference sequence). The CDR3 has 17 amino acids. CDR3 sequence: CASSLTGQGAVNEKLFF. In DNA form, the CDR3 reads TGTGCCAGCAGCCTTACCGGACAGGGGGCAGTTAATGAAAAACTGTTTTTT.